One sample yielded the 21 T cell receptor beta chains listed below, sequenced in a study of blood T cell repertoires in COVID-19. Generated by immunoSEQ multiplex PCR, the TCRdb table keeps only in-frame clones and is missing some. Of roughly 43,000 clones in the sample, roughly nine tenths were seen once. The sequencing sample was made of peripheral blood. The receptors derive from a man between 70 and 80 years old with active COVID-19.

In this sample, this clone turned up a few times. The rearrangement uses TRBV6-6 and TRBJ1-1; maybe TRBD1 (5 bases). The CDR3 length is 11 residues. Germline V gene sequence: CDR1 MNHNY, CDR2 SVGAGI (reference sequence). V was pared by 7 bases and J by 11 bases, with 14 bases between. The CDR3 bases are TGTGCCAGCATGGGGACTGTTGGGGCTTTCTTT. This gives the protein CASMGTVGAFF.

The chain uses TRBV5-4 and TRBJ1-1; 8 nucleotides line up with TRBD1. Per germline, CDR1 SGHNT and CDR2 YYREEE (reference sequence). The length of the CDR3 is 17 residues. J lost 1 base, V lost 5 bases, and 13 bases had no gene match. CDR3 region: CASSFGQGPERNTEAFF. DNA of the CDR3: TGTGCCAGCAGTTTTGGACAGGGCCCTGAAAGGAACACTGAAGCTTTCTTT.

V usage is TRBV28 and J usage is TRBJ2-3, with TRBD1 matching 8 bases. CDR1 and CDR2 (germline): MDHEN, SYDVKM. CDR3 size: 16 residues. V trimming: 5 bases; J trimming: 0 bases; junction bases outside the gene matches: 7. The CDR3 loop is CASSVRRQGSTDTQYF. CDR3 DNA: TGTGCCAGCAGTGTCCGTAGACAGGGGAGCACAGATACGCAGTATTTT.

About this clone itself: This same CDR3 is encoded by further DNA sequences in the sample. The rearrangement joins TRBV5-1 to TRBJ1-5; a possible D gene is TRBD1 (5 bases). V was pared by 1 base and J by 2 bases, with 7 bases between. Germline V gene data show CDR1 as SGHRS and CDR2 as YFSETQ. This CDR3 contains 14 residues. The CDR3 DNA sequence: TGCGCCAGCAGCTTGTCGGGGGGCAATCAGCCCCAGCATTTT. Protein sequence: CASSLSGGNQPQHF.

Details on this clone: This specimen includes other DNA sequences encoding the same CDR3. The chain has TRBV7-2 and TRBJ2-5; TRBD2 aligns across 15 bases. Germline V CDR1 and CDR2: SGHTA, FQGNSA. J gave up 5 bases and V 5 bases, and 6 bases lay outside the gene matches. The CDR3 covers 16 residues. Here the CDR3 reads CASSPPGLAGGETQYF. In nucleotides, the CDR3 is TGTGCCAGCAGCCCCCCCGGACTAGCGGGAGGGGAGACCCAGTACTTC.

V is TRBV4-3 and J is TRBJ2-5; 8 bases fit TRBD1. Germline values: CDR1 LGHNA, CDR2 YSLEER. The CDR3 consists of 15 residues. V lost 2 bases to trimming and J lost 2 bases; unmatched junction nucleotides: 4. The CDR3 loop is CASSQRTGRQETQYF. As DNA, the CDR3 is TGCGCCAGCAGCCAAAGGACAGGGCGGCAAGAGACCCAGTACTTC.

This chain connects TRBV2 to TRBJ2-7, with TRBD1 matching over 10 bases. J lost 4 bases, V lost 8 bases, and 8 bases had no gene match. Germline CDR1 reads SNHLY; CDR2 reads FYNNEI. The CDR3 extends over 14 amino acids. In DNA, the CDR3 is TGTGCCAGCGGCCGGGACAGGGGTCTTTACGAGCAGTACTTC. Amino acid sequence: CASGRDRGLYEQYF. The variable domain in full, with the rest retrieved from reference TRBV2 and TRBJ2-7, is EPEVTQTPSHQVTQMGQEVILRCVPISNHLYFYWYRQILGQKVEFLVSFYNNEISEKSEIFDDQFSVERPDGSNFTLKIRSTKLEDSAMYFCASGRDRGLYEQYFGPGTRLTVT.

The CDR3 DNA reads TGCGCCAGCAGCTTCGATGGCAGGGGATCGACTGAAGCTTTCTTT. This translates into CASSFDGRGSTEAFF. V and J are TRBV5-1 and TRBJ1-1, with a tentative D call TRBD1 (6 bases). This CDR3 spans 15 amino acids. V shed 2 bases and J shed 5 bases, with 16 bases lying between them. From germline, CDR1 is SGHRS and CDR2 YFSETQ.

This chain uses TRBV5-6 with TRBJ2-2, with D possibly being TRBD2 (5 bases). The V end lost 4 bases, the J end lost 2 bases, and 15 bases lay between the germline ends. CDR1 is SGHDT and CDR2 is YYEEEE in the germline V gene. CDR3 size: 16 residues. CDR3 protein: CASSPRDSINTGELFF. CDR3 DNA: TGTGCCAGCAGCCCCCGGGATAGCATCAACACCGGGGAGCTGTTTTTT.

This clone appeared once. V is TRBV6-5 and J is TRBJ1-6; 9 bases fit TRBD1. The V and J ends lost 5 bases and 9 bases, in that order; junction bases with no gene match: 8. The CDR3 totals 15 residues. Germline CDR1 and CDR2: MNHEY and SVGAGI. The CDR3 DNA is TGTGCCAGCAGTAGGGACAGGGAAAGGCCTTCACCCCTCCACTTT. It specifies CASSRDRERPSPLHF.

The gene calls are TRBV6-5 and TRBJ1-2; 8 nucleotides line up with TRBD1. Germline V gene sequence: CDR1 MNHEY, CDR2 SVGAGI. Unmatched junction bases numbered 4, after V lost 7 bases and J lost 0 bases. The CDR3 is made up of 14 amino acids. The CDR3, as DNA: TGTGCCAGCACCGGGACAGGATCTAACTATGGCTACACCTTC. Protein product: CASTGTGSNYGYTF.

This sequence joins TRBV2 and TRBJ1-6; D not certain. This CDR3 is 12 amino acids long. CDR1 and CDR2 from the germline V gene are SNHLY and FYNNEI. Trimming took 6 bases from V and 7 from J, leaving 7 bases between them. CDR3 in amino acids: CASRGLNSPLHF. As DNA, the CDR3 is TGTGCCAGCAGAGGACTGAATTCACCCCTCCACTTT.

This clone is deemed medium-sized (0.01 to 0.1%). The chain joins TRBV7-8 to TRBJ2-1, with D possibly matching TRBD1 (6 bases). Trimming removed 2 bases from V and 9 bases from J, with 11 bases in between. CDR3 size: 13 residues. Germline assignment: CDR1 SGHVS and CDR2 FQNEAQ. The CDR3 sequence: CASSLSGAGEQFF. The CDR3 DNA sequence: TGTGCCAGCAGCTTATCAGGGGCTGGTGAGCAGTTCTTC.

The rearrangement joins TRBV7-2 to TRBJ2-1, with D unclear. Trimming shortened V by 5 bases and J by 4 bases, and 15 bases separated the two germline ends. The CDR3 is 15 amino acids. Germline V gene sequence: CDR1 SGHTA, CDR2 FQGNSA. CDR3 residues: CASSIRPDSYNEQFF. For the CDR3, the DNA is TGTGCCAGCAGCATTCGACCCGACTCGTACAATGAGCAGTTCTTC.

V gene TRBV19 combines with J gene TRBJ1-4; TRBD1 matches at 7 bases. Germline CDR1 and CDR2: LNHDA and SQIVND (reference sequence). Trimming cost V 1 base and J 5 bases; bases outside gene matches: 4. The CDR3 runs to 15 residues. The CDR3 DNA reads TGTGCCAGTAGTATAGGGACAGGAGAAAATGAAAAACTGTTTTTT. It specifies CASSIGTGENEKLFF.

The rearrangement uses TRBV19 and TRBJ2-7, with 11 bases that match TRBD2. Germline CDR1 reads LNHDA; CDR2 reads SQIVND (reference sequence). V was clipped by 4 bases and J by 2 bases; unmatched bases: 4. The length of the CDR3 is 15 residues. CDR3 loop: CASSNRGLAAYEQYF. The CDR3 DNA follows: TGTGCCAGTAGTAACCGGGGACTAGCGGCCTACGAGCAGTACTTC. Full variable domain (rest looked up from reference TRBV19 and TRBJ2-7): DGGITQSPKYLFRKEGQNVTLSCEQNLNHDAMYWYRQDPGQGLRLIYYSQIVNDFQKGDIAEGYSVSREKKESFPLTVTSAQKNPTAFYLCASSNRGLAAYEQYFGPGTRLTVT.

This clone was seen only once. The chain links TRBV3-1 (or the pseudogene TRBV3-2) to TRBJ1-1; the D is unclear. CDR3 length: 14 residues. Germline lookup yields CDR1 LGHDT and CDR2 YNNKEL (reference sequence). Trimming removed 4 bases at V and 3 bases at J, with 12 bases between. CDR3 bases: TGTGCCAGCAGCCCAACCGGACTTTACACTGAAGCTTTCTTT. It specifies CASSPTGLYTEAFF.

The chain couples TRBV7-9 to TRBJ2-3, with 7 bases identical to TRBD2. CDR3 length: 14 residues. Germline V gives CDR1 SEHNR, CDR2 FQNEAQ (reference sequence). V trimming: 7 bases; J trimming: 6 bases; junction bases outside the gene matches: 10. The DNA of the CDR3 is TGTGCCAGCAACTCCCTGCGGGAGCGGGATACGCAGTATTTT. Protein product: CASNSLRERDTQYF.

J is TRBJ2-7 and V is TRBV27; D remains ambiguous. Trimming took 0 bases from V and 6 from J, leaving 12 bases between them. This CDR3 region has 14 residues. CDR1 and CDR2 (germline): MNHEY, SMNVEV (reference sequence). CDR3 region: CASSLSPSGSEQYF. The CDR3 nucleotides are TGTGCCAGCAGTTTATCCCCCTCCGGGTCCGAGCAGTACTTC.

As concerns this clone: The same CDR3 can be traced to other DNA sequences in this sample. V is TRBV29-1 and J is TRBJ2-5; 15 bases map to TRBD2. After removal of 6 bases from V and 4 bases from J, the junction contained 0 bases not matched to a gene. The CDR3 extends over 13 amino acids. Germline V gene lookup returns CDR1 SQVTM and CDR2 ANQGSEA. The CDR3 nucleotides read TGCAGCGTGGGACTAGCGGGGGGAGAGACCCAGTACTTC. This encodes CSVGLAGGETQYF.

The CDR3 DNA reads TGTGCCAGTAGTCGGACAGAAGCAAGCAATCAGCCCCAGCATTTT. This codes for CASSRTEASNQPQHF. The chain employs TRBV19 and TRBJ1-5; TRBD1 is a possible D gene (6 bases). Germline CDR1 is LNHDA and CDR2 is SQIVND (reference sequence). V was shortened by 5 bases and J by 1 base, with 12 bases between the two germline ends. The CDR3 spans 15 residues.